A selection of T cell receptor beta chains follows, all from one sample in a study of blood T cell repertoires in COVID-19. Assay: immunoSEQ multiplex PCR; the TCRdb copy retains only in-frame clones and omits some. Of under 250,000 clones in the sample, 75% to 85% were seen once. Sequencing was carried out using peripheral blood. The receptors were gathered from a woman between 65 and 79 years old with COVID-19, enrolled during active disease. CDR3s include the opening cysteine and the closing phenylalanine or tryptophan. A D gene is named only where the DNA matches it firmly. A clone size is listed for some rows: how often the clone was seen (once, few, many), or a class if it is expanded.

d_call	v_call	clone_size	j_call	cdr3_nt	cdr3_aa
TRBD2	TRBV10-1	NA	TRBJ2-7	TGCGCCAGCAGTGCTGTAGCGGGAGTGATTAGCGAGCAGTACTTC	CASSAVAGVISEQYF
TRBD1	TRBV27	NA	TRBJ1-2	TGTGCCAGCAGTTCAAGGGACAGGGCATATGGCTACACCTTC	CASSSRDRAYGYTF
TRBD1	TRBV6-1	NA	TRBJ2-7	TGTGCCAGCAGGGAAAGCTTGGGATTCCGGGACAGGGTTTCCTACGAGCAGTACTTC	CASRESLGFRDRVSYEQYF
NA	TRBV19	NA	TRBJ1-1	TGTGCCAGTAGTATCGACAGAAGGAACACTGAAGCTTTCTTT	CASSIDRRNTEAFF
TRBD1	TRBV7-8	NA	TRBJ1-1	TGTGCCAGCAGCTTAGCTCGAAGGGGGCGGGACACTGAAGCTTTCTTT	CASSLARRGRDTEAFF
TRBD2	TRBV9	NA	TRBJ2-1	TGTGCCAGCAGCGTAAGCGGGGTTAACAATGAGCAGTTCTTC	CASSVSGVNNEQFF
TRBD2	TRBV20-1	once	TRBJ2-2	TGCAGTGCTAGTAGGCTAGCGGGAGGTCGCGGCGGGGAGCTGTTTTTT	CSASRLAGGRGGELFF
NA	TRBV28	NA	TRBJ1-2	TGTGCCAGCAGTCTCCCACCGGGAGCCTATGGCTACACCTTC	CASSLPPGAYGYTF
NA	TRBV2	once	TRBJ1-3	TGTGCCAGCAGTGTTAAGGGAGACACCATATATTTT	CASSVKGDTIYF
TRBD2	TRBV28	NA	TRBJ2-1	TGTGCCAGCAGTCGAGTCTGGGGAATTCGAGGGAGGGACGCCTACAATGAGCAGTTCTTC	CASSRVWGIRGRDAYNEQFF
TRBD2	TRBV3-1/TRBV3-2	NA	TRBJ2-1	TGTGCCAGCAGTGGGACTAGCGGGAGTCTCCATGAGCAGTTCTTC	CASSGTSGSLHEQFF